This T cell receptor beta chain came from a study of blood T cells in healthy people across ages. Primers used in a second PCR of roughly 7 to 12 cycles were a sample-barcoded 5' primer and a J-beta primer mix. TCRdb independently ran MiXCR on the 5' RACE reads; one entry per CDR3 protein. The table shows approximately 810,000 distinct CDR3 sequences, with under 40% occurring only once. This clonotype turned up a few times. CDR1 is SGHTA, CDR2 FQGTGA, per germline. Losses at the gene ends were 3 bases for V and 0 bases for J; bases not matched to a gene: 12. The CDR3 is 20 amino acids. The sequence came from a man aged 18-30 years in good health. Sequencing was performed on blood. This chain uses TRBV7-3 with TRBJ2-1, with 12 positions matching TRBD2. The CDR3 reads CASSLNRLAGGRVSYNEQFF. In DNA, the CDR3 is TGTGCCAGCAGCTTGAACAGGCTAGCGGGGGGGCGGGTCTCCTACAATGAGCAGTTCTTC.